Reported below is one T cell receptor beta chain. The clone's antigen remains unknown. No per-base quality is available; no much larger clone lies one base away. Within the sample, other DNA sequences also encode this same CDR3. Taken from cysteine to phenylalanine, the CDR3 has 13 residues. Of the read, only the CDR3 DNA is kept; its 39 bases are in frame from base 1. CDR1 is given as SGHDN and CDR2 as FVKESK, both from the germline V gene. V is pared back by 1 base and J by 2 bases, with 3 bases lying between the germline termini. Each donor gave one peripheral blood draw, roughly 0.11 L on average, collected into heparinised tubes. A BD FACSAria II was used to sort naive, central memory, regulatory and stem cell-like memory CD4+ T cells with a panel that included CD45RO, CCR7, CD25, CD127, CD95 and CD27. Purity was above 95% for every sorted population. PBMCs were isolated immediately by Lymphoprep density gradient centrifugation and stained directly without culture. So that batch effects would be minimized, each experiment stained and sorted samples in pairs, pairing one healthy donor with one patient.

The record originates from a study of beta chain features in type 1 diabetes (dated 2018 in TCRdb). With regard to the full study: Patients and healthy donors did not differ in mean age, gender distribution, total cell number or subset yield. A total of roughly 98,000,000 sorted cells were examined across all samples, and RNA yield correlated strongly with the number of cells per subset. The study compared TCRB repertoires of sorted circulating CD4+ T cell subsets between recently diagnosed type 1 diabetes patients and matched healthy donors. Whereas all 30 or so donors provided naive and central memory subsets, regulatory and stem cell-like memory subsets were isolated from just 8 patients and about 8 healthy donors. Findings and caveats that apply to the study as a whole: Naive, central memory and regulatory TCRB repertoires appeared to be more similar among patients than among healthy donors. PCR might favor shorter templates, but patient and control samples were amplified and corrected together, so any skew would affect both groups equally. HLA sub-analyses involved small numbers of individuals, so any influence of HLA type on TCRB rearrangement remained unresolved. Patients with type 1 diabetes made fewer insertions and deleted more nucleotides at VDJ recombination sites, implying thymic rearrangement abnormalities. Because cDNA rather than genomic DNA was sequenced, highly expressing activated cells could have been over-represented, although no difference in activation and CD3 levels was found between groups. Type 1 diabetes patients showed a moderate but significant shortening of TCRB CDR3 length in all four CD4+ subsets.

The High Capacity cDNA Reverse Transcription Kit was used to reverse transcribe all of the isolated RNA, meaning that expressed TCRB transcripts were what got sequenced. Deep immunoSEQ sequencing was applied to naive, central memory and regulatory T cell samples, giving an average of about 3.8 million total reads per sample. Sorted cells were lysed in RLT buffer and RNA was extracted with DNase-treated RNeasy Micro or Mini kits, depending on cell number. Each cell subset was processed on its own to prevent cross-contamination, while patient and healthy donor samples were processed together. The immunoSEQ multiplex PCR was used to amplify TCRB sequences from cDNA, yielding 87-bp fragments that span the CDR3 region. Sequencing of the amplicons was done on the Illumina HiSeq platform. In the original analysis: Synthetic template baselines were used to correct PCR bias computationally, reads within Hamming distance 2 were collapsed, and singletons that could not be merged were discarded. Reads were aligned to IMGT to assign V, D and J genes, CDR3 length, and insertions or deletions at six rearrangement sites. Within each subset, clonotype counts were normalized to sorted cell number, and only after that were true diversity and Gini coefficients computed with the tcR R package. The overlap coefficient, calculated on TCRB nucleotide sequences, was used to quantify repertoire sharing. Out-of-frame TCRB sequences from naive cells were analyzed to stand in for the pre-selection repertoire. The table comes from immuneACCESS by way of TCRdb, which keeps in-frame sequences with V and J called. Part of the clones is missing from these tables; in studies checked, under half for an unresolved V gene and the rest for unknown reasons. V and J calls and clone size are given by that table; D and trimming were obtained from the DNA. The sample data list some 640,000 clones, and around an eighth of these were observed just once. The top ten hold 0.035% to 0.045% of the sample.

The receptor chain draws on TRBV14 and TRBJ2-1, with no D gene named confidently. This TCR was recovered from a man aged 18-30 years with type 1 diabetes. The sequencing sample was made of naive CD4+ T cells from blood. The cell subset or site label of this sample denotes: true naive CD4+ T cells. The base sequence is TGTGCCAGCAGCCAAGGTACCTACAATGAGCAGTTCTTC. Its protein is CASSQGTYNEQFF.